The 24 T cell receptor beta chains presented below share a single source sample, sequenced in a study of T cells in narcolepsy. The protocol was immunoSEQ multiplex PCR, while the TCRdb copy is restricted to in-frame clones and leaves out a portion. The table lists roughly 25,000 clones, roughly 85% of them singletons. Sequencing was carried out using memory (CD45RA-) CD4+ T cells from blood. The receptor source for this set is a human donor in good health.

The J gene is TRBJ1-5, the V gene TRBV6-5; no definite D call. Trimming cost V 6 bases and J 0 bases, with 6 bases left between them. Germline CDR1 MNHEY, CDR2 SVGAGI. The CDR3 is made up of 13 amino acids. The CDR3 loop is CASRSHSNQPQHF. The CDR3 DNA reads TGTGCCAGCAGGTCTCATAGCAATCAGCCCCAGCATTTT.

In its sample, this clone was seen a few times. This chain uses TRBV7-9 with TRBJ1-4, with unresolved D. CDR1 is SEHNR and CDR2 is FQNEAQ in the germline V gene (reference sequence). The CDR3 is 15 amino acids. Trimming took 5 bases from V and 2 from J, leaving 12 bases between them. This CDR3 is CASSALGATNEKLFF. DNA for the CDR3: TGTGCCAGCAGCGCCCTAGGAGCTACTAATGAAAAACTGTTTTTT.

J is TRBJ2-3 and V is TRBV18; the match to TRBD2 covers 8 bases. From germline, CDR1 is KGHSH and CDR2 LQKENI. The CDR3 runs to 17 residues. The ends lost 0 bases at V and 0 bases at J; junction bases unmatched: 5. Here the CDR3 DNA reads TGTGCCAGCTCACCACCGGTTAGCGGGATGAGCACAGATACGCAGTATTTT. Translating gives CASSPPVSGMSTDTQYF.

J is TRBJ2-1 and V is TRBV5-1; no clear D. The germline CDR1 and CDR2 sequences are SGHRS and YFSETQ. This CDR3 region has 14 residues. V lost 2 bases and J 0 bases, leaving 6 bases between the germline ends. The CDR3 protein is CASSLESSYNEQFF. The CDR3 DNA follows: TGCGCCAGCAGCTTAGAAAGCTCCTACAATGAGCAGTTCTTC.

CDR3 protein: CASTTVGDNEQFF. Here the CDR3 DNA reads TGTGCCAGCACCACCGTCGGGGACAATGAGCAGTTCTTC. The V gene is TRBV28, the J gene TRBJ2-1; D might be TRBD2 (5 bases). The V gene lost 7 bases and the J gene lost 5 bases, with 12 bases spanning the gap. Per the germline V gene, CDR1 is MDHEN and CDR2 is SYDVKM. The length of the CDR3 is 13 residues.

As for this clone: The junction departs from the called germline gene at one end, perhaps through a read error. The chain couples TRBV11-2 to TRBJ1-3; 9 bases agree with TRBD1. Germline CDR1 and CDR2: SGHAT and FQNNGV. The CDR3 runs 13 residues. This chain's CDR3 is CASSTDRGNAIYF. The CDR3 DNA follows: TGTGCCAGCAGCACGGACAGGGGAAACGCCATATATTTT.

This chain uses TRBV7-2 with TRBJ2-3; a possible D gene is TRBD2 (6 bases). Germline values: CDR1 SGHTA, CDR2 FQGNSA. CDR3 length: 14 residues. Between the trimmed V and J ends, which lost 5 bases and 2 bases, there was a span of 11 bases. In nucleotides, the CDR3 is TGTGCCAGCAGCACTGGGGGGAACACAGATACGCAGTATTTT. Its translation is CASSTGGNTDTQYF.

This chain links TRBV4-1 with TRBJ1-2, with 9 bases that match TRBD1. CDR3 length equals 17 residues. V shed 0 bases and J 2 bases; nucleotides not matched to a gene: 7. Looked up from germline, CDR1 is MGHRA and CDR2 is YSYEKL. CDR3 nucleotides: TGCGCCAGCAGCCAAGAGGGGACAGGGTGGGCCAACTATGGCTACACCTTC. Its translation: CASSQEGTGWANYGYTF.

V gene TRBV7-2 combines with J gene TRBJ2-2, with no clear D. CDR3 size: 14 residues. Germline CDR1 reads SGHTA; CDR2 reads FQGNSA. With 5 bases removed from V and 3 bases from J, the gap between germline ends came to 10 bases. In DNA form, the CDR3 reads TGTGCCAGCAGCCTACAAGTACACACCGGGGAGCTGTTTTTT. Translated: CASSLQVHTGELFF. Full variable domain (rest looked up from reference TRBV7-2 and TRBJ2-2): GAGVSQSPSNKVTEKGKDVELRCDPISGHTALYWYRQSLGQGLEFLIYFQGNSAPDKSGLPSDRFSAERTGGSVSTLTIQRTQQEDSAVYLCASSLQVHTGELFFGEGSRLTVL.

The CDR3 DNA reads TGCAGTGCTAACAATCTTGGGGGCTACACCTTC. It encodes CSANNLGGYTF. The rearrangement joins TRBV20-1 to TRBJ1-2; D gene uncertain. Trimming stripped 4 bases from V and 8 bases from J, with 11 bases between. Germline CDR1 is DFQATT and CDR2 is SNEGSKA (reference sequence). The CDR3 contains 11 residues.

Concerning this clone: The same CDR3 also results from other DNA sequences found in this sample. The rearrangement uses TRBV7-2 and TRBJ1-1; no clear D. Germline-derived CDR1 and CDR2 are SGHTA and FQGNSA. V was trimmed by 2 bases and J by 1 base, leaving 11 bases between them. The CDR3 extends over 15 amino acids. CDR3: CASSLWARQNTEAFF. Here the CDR3 DNA reads TGTGCCAGCAGCTTATGGGCCAGGCAGAACACTGAAGCTTTCTTT.

This rearrangement joins TRBV5-1 to TRBJ2-1, with D maybe TRBD1 (5 bases). The CDR3 consists of 14 residues. Deletions cut 6 bases from V and 1 base from J, with 11 bases between. From germline, CDR1 is SGHRS and CDR2 YFSETQ. The CDR3 region has the DNA TGCGCCAGCACCCCAGGGATGTCCTACAATGAGCAGTTCTTC. Amino acids: CASTPGMSYNEQFF. Filled out from reference TRBV5-1 and TRBJ2-1, the complete variable domain reads KAGVTQTPRYLIKTRGQQVTLSCSPISGHRSVSWYQQTPGQGLQFLFEYFSETQRNKGNFPGRFSGRQFSNSRSEMNVSTLELGDSALYLCASTPGMSYNEQFFGPGTRLTVL.

This clone was seen more than once but under ten times. This sequence joins TRBV6-1 and TRBJ1-1; possibly TRBD1 for D (5 bases). The V end lost 0 bases, the J end lost 10 bases, and 15 bases lay between the germline ends. This CDR3 contains 14 residues. Germline V gene data show CDR1 as MNHNS and CDR2 as SASEGT. This CDR3 is CASSEASRAVVAFF. As DNA, the CDR3 is TGTGCCAGCAGTGAAGCTTCCAGGGCGGTCGTAGCTTTCTTT.

On this clone itself: Distinct nucleotide sequences in the sample also encode this CDR3. The V call is TRBV11-3, the J call TRBJ2-5; D gene unclear. The V gene's germline CDR1 is SGHNT and CDR2 YENEEA. There are 12 residues in the CDR3. V lost 4 bases to trimming and J lost 0 bases, with 3 bases between them. The chain's CDR3 is CASSSNQETQYF. CDR3 nucleotides: TGTGCCAGCAGCTCGAACCAAGAGACCCAGTACTTC.

The genes are TRBV6-6 and TRBJ2-7; the match to TRBD2 covers 12 bases. Trimming took 5 bases from V and 5 from J; bases not matched to a gene: 7. The CDR3 is 15 residues long. CDR1 is MNHNY, CDR2 SVGAGI, per germline (reference sequence). CDR3 protein: CASSRPSGRADEQYF. The CDR3 coding sequence is TGTGCCAGCAGTCGCCCTAGCGGGAGGGCCGACGAGCAGTACTTC.

This clone has a single count. The chain couples TRBV5-1 to TRBJ2-3, with 7 bases matching TRBD2. The CDR3 extends over 15 amino acids. Germline values: CDR1 SGHRS, CDR2 YFSETQ. J was trimmed by 3 bases and V by 4 bases; bases with no gene match: 8. The CDR3 nucleotides are TGCGCCAGCAGCGGGGCGGGAGTTAGTACAGATACGCAGTATTTT. Its protein product is CASSGAGVSTDTQYF.

In its sample, this clone was seen a few times. The CDR3 reads CASSQDERWGAYEQYF. CDR3 bases: TGCGCCAGCAGCCAAGACGAGCGCTGGGGGGCCTACGAGCAGTACTTC. This rearrangement joins TRBV4-1 to TRBJ2-7; a possible D gene is TRBD2 (6 bases). The V end lost 0 bases, the J end lost 2 bases, and 14 bases lay between the germline ends. Germline V gene data show CDR1 as MGHRA and CDR2 as YSYEKL. The CDR3 contains 16 residues.

This clone was seen a few times. The chain has TRBV5-1 and TRBJ2-3; 7 positions agree with TRBD2. Trimming at V came to 7 bases and at J to 5 bases, leaving 4 bases not matched to a gene. CDR3 length: 12 residues. The germline gives CDR1 SGHRS, CDR2 YFSETQ. The CDR3 sequence: CASGGDVDTQYF. Written as DNA, the CDR3 is TGCGCCAGCGGGGGGGATGTAGATACGCAGTATTTT.

V and J are TRBV18 and TRBJ1-6; the D gene is possibly TRBD1 (5 bases). This CDR3 spans 16 amino acids. Germline V CDR1 and CDR2: KGHSH, LQKENI. V was clipped by 2 bases and J by 9 bases, with 17 bases between them. The CDR3: CASSPRDPKAGSPLHF. The CDR3 DNA follows: TGTGCCAGCTCACCAAGGGACCCCAAAGCGGGTTCACCCCTCCACTTT.

V gene TRBV5-4 combines with J gene TRBJ2-3; the D call may be TRBD1 or TRBD2 (5 bases each). Germline lookup yields CDR1 SGHNT and CDR2 YYREEE (reference sequence). Trimming removed 5 bases from V and 6 bases from J, with 19 bases in between. The CDR3 sequence is 15 residues long. The DNA of the CDR3 is TGTGCCAGCAGTTTGCCGGGACCAAAGGACGATACGCAGTATTTT. Amino acid sequence: CASSLPGPKDDTQYF.

This sequence joins TRBV6-5 and TRBJ1-5; unclear D gene. The CDR3 consists of 13 residues. V lost 5 bases and J lost 2, with 7 bases in between. Germline V gives CDR1 MNHEY, CDR2 SVGAGI. The CDR3 region is CASSDGGNQPQHF. The CDR3 nucleotides are TGTGCCAGCAGTGACGGGGGCAATCAGCCCCAGCATTTT.

This chain uses TRBV5-1 with TRBJ2-5; D gene ambiguous. CDR1 is SGHRS and CDR2 is YFSETQ in the germline V gene. Trimming cost V 0 bases and J 1 base, with 13 bases left between them. The CDR3 spans 16 residues. The CDR3 reads CASSLGGWAAQETQYF. In DNA, the CDR3 is TGCGCCAGCAGCTTGGGAGGTTGGGCAGCCCAAGAGACCCAGTACTTC.

This clone came up once. Other nucleotide sequences from this sample produce the same CDR3. The CDR3 coding sequence is TGTGCCAGTAGTATGGCCCCACGGACAGGGACGGGAGGGCAGCCCCAGCATTTT. This codes for CASSMAPRTGTGGQPQHF. The rearrangement uses TRBV19 and TRBJ1-5; 8 bases line up with TRBD1. V trimming: 3 bases; J trimming: 7 bases; junction bases outside the gene matches: 17. CDR1 and CDR2 from the germline V gene are LNHDA and SQIVND (reference sequence). The CDR3 has 18 residues.

V gene TRBV7-9 combines with J gene TRBJ1-1; D remains ambiguous. The CDR3 totals 14 residues. The V end was cut by 1 base, the J end by 5 bases, with 11 bases between. CDR1 and CDR2 (germline): SEHNR, FQNEAQ (reference sequence). CDR3 coding DNA: TGTGCCAGCAGCTTAGGGCCTGGTGGTACTGAAGCTTTCTTT. Translated: CASSLGPGGTEAFF.